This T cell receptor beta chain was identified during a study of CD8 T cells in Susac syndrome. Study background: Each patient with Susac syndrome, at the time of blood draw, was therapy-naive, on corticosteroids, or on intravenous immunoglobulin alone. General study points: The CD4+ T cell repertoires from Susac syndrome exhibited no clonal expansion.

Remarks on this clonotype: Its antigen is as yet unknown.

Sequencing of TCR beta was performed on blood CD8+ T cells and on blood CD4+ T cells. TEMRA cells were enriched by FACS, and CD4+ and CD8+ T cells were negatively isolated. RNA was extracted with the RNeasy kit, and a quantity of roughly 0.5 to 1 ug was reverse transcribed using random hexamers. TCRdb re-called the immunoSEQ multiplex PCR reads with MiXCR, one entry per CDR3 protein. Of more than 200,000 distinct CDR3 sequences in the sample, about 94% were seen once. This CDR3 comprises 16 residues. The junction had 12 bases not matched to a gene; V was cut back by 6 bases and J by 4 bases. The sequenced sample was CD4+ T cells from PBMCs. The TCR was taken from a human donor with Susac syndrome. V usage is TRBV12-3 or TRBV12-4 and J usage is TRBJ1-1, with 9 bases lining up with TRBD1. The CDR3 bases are TGTGCCAGCAGCCATCCGGGACAGGGTTTCGGCACTGAAGCTTTCTTT. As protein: CASSHPGQGFGTEAFF.